The 24 T cell receptor beta chains below all came from one sample that was sequenced in a study of tumor and adjacent non-tumor tissue in lung cancer. No cell sorting was done before RNA was extracted from the tissue. The library came from three nested PCR rounds adapted from ARM-PCR protocols. TCRdb reanalysed the multiplex PCR reads using MiXCR and keeps one entry per CDR3 protein. The sample carries fewer than 120,000 distinct CDR3 sequences, approximately 80% recorded once. The sequencing sample was made of lung tumor tissue. These receptors were taken from a man between 65 and 79 years old with non-small cell lung cancer.

Comments on this clonotype: The junction and the germline gene differ at one end; a read error may be behind it. V is TRBV4-3 and J is TRBJ2-1; D ambiguous. This CDR3 is built from 17 residues. Germline CDR1 LGHNA, CDR2 YSLEER. The CDR3 sequence is CASSQDPVGAEYNEQTF. For the CDR3, the DNA is TGCGCCAGCAGCCAAGACCCAGTTGGAGCTGAATACAATGAGCAGACCTTC.

Comment on this clonotype: One junction end does not reproduce the germline sequence, and a read error may be involved. This chain connects TRBV5-4 to TRBJ1-6; 7 bases map to TRBD1. Germline V gene lookup returns CDR1 SGHNT and CDR2 YYREEE (reference sequence). The CDR3 length is 15 residues. The CDR3 DNA is TGTGTCAGCAGCCGAACAGGGGATCACAATTCACCCCTCCACTTT. It specifies CVSSRTGDHNSPLHF.

For this clonotype: This may come from a read error, since a much larger clone is one base off. The chain links TRBV15 to TRBJ2-3; 10 bases line up with TRBD1. The CDR3 spans 15 residues. V lost 3 bases and J lost 3; bases outside the gene matches: 3. Per germline, CDR1 LNHNV and CDR2 YYDKDF (reference sequence). The CDR3 protein is CATSSAGQGTDTQYF. CDR3 in DNA: TGTGCCACCAGCAGCGCGGGACAGGGGACAGATACGCAGTATTTT. Variable domain in full (rest from reference TRBV15 and TRBJ2-3): DAMVIQNPRYQVTQFGKPVTLSCSQTLNHNVMYWYQQKSSQAPKLLFHYYDKDFNNEADTPDNFQSRRPNTSFCFLDIRSPGLGDTAMYLCATSSAGQGTDTQYFGPGTRLTVL.

This chain uses TRBV11-2 with TRBJ2-7; D might be TRBD1 (6 bases). This CDR3 is 16 amino acids long. The germline V gene encodes CDR1 SGHAT and CDR2 FQNNGV. Trimming left V 5 bases short and J 5 bases short, with 22 bases between. CDR3 region: CASSPPAGTSADEQYF. In DNA form, the CDR3 reads TGTGCCAGCAGCCCCCCCGCCGGGACATCAGCCGACGAGCAGTACTTC.

Comment on this clonotype: Germline is not matched at one junction end, which may reflect a read error. The gene calls are TRBV4-1 and TRBJ1-2, with D hard to call. Germline values: CDR1 MGHRA, CDR2 YSYEKL. The CDR3 loop spans 14 amino acids. CDR3 in amino acids: CASSQDMYLDCYAF. For the CDR3, the DNA is TGCGCCAGCAGCCAAGACATGTATCTTGATTGCTACGCCTTC.

The chain joins TRBV20-1 to TRBJ1-1; the D gene is possibly TRBD1 (5 bases). The CDR3 totals 13 residues. Germline V gives CDR1 DFQATT, CDR2 SNEGSKA (reference sequence). V lost 7 bases to trimming and J lost 2 bases, with 14 bases between them. CDR3 DNA sequence: TGCAGTGTACCGGGACGGAAAAACACTGAAGCTTTCTTT. Translating gives CSVPGRKNTEAFF.

This clonotype was recorded a few times. The rearrangement joins TRBV4-2 to TRBJ2-3; 11 nucleotides line up with TRBD2. Germline V gene data show CDR1 as LGHNA and CDR2 as YNFKEQ. V dropped 5 bases and J dropped 1; count of bases not matched to a gene: 5. CDR3 length: 16 amino acids. CDR3: CASSSGTSGCTDTQYF. CDR3 DNA: TGTGCCAGCAGCAGTGGGACTAGCGGATGCACAGATACGCAGTATTTT.

This chain joins TRBV6-5 and TRBJ2-7; 7 nucleotides align to TRBD2. The CDR3 is 15 residues long. J was trimmed by 13 bases and V by 11 bases; bases with no gene match: 26. CDR1 is MNHEY and CDR2 is SVGAGI in the germline V gene. For the CDR3, the DNA is TGTGCCGTCGGAAGGAGACTAGCAGGTCCTTACGAGCGCTACTTC. Translated, it gives CAVGRRLAGPYERYF.

This clonotype was seen many times. This chain links TRBV28 with TRBJ1-1, with D possibly being TRBD1 (6 bases). This CDR3 spans 14 amino acids. V gave up 8 bases and J gave up 3 bases, with 16 bases separating them. The germline V gene has CDR1 MDHEN and CDR2 SYDVKM. The CDR3 loop reads CASLHGGAYTEAFF. Here the CDR3 DNA reads TGTGCCAGCTTACATGGGGGGGCGTACACTGAAGCTTTCTTT.

For this clonotype: The conserved phenylalanine or tryptophan is not found at the CDR3 terminus, so this likely reflects a read error. This chain connects TRBV29-1 to TRBJ2-5; a weak D match, TRBD1 (6 bases). The CDR3 totals 16 residues. Germline V gives CDR1 SQVTM, CDR2 ANQGSEA. The chain's CDR3 is CSAKLYLQTGRETQYL. DNA of the CDR3: TGTAGCGCCAAGCTCTACCTCCAGACAGGTCGAGAGACCCAGTACTTA.

Notes on this clonotype: Given a much more abundant clone one base away, this may be a read error. The V gene is TRBV28, the J gene TRBJ1-5; D is undetermined. CDR1 and CDR2 (germline): MDHEN, SYDVKM. The V end lost 6 bases, the J end lost 11 bases, and 17 bases lay between the germline ends. This CDR3 region has 13 residues. CDR3 residues: CASSQVNPPAQHF. Written as DNA, the CDR3 is TGTGCCAGCAGCCAGGTTAATCCCCCCGCCCAGCATTTT. The complete variable domain, with remaining parts taken from reference TRBV28 and TRBJ1-5, reads DVKVTQSSRYLVKRTGEKVFLECVQDMDHENMFWYRQDPGLGLRLIYFSYDVKMKEKGDIPEGYSVSREKKERFSLILESASTNQTSMYLCASSQVNPPAQHFGDGTRLSIL.

Notes on this clonotype: The conserved phenylalanine or tryptophan is not found at the CDR3 terminus, so this likely reflects a read error. V gene TRBV6-1 combines with J gene TRBJ1-6; TRBD1 matches at 7 bases. Germline assignment: CDR1 MNHNS and CDR2 SASEGT. V gave up 6 bases and J gave up 8 bases; unmatched junction bases: 10. This CDR3 region has 15 residues. The CDR3 DNA is TGTGCCAGCAGCGAGGGGGGACAGAGTTATTCACCCCTCCACTCT. This sequence encodes CASSEGGQSYSPLHS.

This clonotype was recorded a few times. It is likely a read error, because the conserved phenylalanine at the end of the CDR3 is missing. V is TRBV20-1 and J is TRBJ2-1; D is uncertain. The CDR3 extends over 15 amino acids. In germline, CDR1 is DFQATT, CDR2 SNEGSKA (reference sequence). The CDR3 loop is CSARSPFPGRYEQFL. The CDR3 DNA is TGCAGTGCTAGAAGTCCCTTTCCTGGAAGGTATGAACAGTTCCTC.

As to this clonotype: The germline gene is not matched at one end of the junction; a read error may be the cause. The rearrangement links TRBV5-1 to TRBJ2-7; unclear D gene. Germline V gene data show CDR1 as SGHRS and CDR2 as YFSETQ. This CDR3 has 15 residues. In DNA, the CDR3 is TGCGCCAGCAGCTTGGACCCCGAGACACTCTACGGGCAGCACTTC. Translating gives CASSLDPETLYGQHF.

This clonotype was observed a single time. Sequence at one end of the junction differs from germline and may be a read error. The rearrangement uses TRBV19 and TRBJ2-7; D gene ambiguous. In germline, CDR1 is LNHDA, CDR2 SQIVND (reference sequence). The CDR3 is 13 residues long. The CDR3 bases are TGTCCCAGTAGTATGGATAGATCCTACGAGCAGTACTTC. It codes for CPSSMDRSYEQYF.

J is TRBJ2-1 and V is TRBV6-2 or TRBV6-3; the D is unclear. This CDR3 is built from 13 residues. V dropped 10 bases and J dropped 4 bases, with 14 bases sitting between them. Germline V gives CDR1 MNHEY, CDR2 SVGEGT. The CDR3 bases are TGTGCCATCAACAGATGCAGTTACAATGAGCAGTTCTTC. This encodes CAINRCSYNEQFF.

V usage is TRBV5-4 and J usage is TRBJ1-1; TRBD1 is a possible D gene (5 bases). V shed 2 bases and J shed 8 bases, with 16 bases lying between them. This CDR3 comprises 14 residues. The germline gives CDR1 SGHNT, CDR2 YYREEE (reference sequence). The CDR3 bases are TGTGCCAGCAGCTTCGACGGGGGATCGACCGAAGCTTTCTTT. Amino acid sequence: CASSFDGGSTEAFF.

In regard to this clonotype: A junction end diverges from the germline sequence, so it may reflect a read error. The DNA of the CDR3 is TGTGCTAGTGGCCGGGGGGGCCTAAGCAATAAGCAGTTATTC. Translating it yields CASGRGGLSNKQLF. The chain joins TRBV12-5 to TRBJ2-1, with TRBD2 matching 8 bases. CDR3 size: 14 residues. Germline CDR1 LGHNT, CDR2 FRNRAP.

This clonotype was seen many times. The chain carries TRBV24-1 and TRBJ2-3; no clear D gene. The germline V and J ends were trimmed by 4 bases and 3 bases, with 10 bases remaining between them. This CDR3 has 14 residues. CDR1 KGHDR and CDR2 SFDVKD come from the germline V gene. CDR3 sequence reads: CATSDPAYTDTQYF. CDR3 coding DNA: TGTGCCACCAGTGACCCAGCGTATACAGATACGCAGTATTTT.

The gene calls are TRBV12-3 or TRBV12-4 and TRBJ2-7, with D possibly matching TRBD2 (5 bases). The CDR3 contains 13 residues. Trimming shortened V by 7 bases and J by 3 bases, and 13 bases separated the two germline ends. CDR3 in amino acids: CASNSSGSYEQYF. The DNA of the CDR3 is TGTGCCAGCAATTCATCTGGGAGCTACGAGCAGTACTTC.

Note on this clonotype: Since no conserved phenylalanine or tryptophan closes the CDR3, a read error is the likely cause. CDR3 sequence: CASIQDLGDGKAFY. DNA of the CDR3: TGCGCCAGCATCCAAGATCTAGGGGACGGGAAAGCTTTCTAT. The V call is TRBV4-3, the J call TRBJ1-1, with a possible D match to TRBD1 (5 bases). The germline CDR1 and CDR2 sequences are LGHNA and YSLEER. The CDR3 length is 14 residues.

A note on this clonotype: A much larger clone differs by one base, so this may be a read error. The chain combines TRBV5-1 with TRBJ1-2, with 8 bases matching TRBD1. Unmatched junction bases numbered 9, after V lost 3 bases and J lost 8 bases. Germline loops: CDR1 SGHRS, CDR2 YFSETQ. This CDR3 has 14 amino acids. The CDR3 DNA follows: TGCGCCAGCAGCTCATACGAGACAGGGGACGGCTACACCTTC. This gives the protein CASSSYETGDGYTF.

The table lists this clonotype with a count of one. At one end the junction does not follow the germline gene, possibly because of a read error. The chain employs TRBV29-1 and TRBJ2-7; no clear D gene. This CDR3 is built from 12 residues. Germline CDR1 SQVTM, CDR2 ANQGSEA. CDR3 residues: CGVGDGSYKQYF. The CDR3 DNA follows: TGCGGCGTTGGTGACGGTTCCTACAAGCAGTACTTC.

Details on this clonotype: A much larger clonotype is one base distant, so this may be a read error. The chain carries TRBV20-1 and TRBJ2-7, with D possibly TRBD2 on 5 matching bases. The CDR3 spans 12 residues. V shed 6 bases and J shed 4 bases, with 13 bases lying between them. Germline assignment: CDR1 DFQATT and CDR2 SNEGSKA (reference sequence). CDR3 loop: CSAAGDEYEQYF. The CDR3 DNA is TGCAGTGCAGCCGGGGATGAGTACGAGCAGTACTTC.